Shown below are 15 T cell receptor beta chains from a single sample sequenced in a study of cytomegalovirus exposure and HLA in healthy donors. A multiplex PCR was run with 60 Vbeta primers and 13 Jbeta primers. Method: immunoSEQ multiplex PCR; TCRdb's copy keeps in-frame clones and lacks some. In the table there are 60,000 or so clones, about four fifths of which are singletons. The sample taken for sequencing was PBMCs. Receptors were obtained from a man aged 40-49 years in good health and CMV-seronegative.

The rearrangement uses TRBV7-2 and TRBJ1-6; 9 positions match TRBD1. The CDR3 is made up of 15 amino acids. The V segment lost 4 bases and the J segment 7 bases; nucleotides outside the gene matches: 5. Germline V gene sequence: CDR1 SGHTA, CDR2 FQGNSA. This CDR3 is CASSSSDRGNSPLHF. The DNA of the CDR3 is TGTGCCAGCAGCTCTTCGGACAGGGGAAATTCACCCCTCCACTTT.

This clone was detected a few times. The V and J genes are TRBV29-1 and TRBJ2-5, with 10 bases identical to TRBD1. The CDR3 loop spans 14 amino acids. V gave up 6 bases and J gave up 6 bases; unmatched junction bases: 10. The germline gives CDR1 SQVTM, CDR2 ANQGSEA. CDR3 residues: CSVGKTGGAQTQYF. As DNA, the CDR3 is TGCAGCGTCGGAAAGACAGGGGGCGCTCAGACCCAGTACTTC.

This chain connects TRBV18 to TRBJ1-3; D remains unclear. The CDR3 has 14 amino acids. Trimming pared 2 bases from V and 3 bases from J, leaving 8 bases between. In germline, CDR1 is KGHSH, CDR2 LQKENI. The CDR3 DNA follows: TGTGCCAGCTCACCAGCCGCAGTTGGAAACACCATATATTTT. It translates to CASSPAAVGNTIYF.

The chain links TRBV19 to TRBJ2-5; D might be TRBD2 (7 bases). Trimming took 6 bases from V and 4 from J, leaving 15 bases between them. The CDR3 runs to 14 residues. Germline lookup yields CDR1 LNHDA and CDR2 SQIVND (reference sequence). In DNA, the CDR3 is TGTGCCAGTAGCACGCCTCGGGGGGCAGAGACCCAGTACTTC. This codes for CASSTPRGAETQYF.

CDR3 sequence (DNA): TGCGCCAGCAGCCAGGATAGCGGGGGGATTTACAATGAGCAGTTCTTC. Its translation: CASSQDSGGIYNEQFF. The V call is TRBV4-3, the J call TRBJ2-1; 10 bases are shared with TRBD2. The CDR3 extends over 16 amino acids. With 3 bases clipped from V and 4 bases from J, the junction kept 6 bases outside the gene matches. Looked up from germline, CDR1 is LGHNA and CDR2 is YSLEER.

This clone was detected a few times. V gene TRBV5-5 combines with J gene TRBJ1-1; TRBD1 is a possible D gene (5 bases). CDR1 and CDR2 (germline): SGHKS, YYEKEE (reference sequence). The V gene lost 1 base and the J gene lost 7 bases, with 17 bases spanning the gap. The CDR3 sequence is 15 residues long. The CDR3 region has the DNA TGTGCCAGCAGCTTGATATGGGGGACTTGGGGTGAAGCTTTCTTT. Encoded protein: CASSLIWGTWGEAFF.

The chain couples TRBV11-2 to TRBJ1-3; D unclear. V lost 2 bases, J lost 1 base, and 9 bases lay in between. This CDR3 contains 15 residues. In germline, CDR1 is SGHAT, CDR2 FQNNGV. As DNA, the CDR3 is TGTGCCAGCAGCTTAAGTCAGTTTTCTGGAAACACCATATATTTT. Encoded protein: CASSLSQFSGNTIYF.

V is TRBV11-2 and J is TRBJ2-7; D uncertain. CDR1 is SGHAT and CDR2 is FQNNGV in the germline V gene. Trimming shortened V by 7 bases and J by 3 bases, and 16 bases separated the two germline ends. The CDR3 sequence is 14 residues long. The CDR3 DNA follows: TGTGCCAGCACCCACGGATTCAGACTCTACGAGCAGTACTTC. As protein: CASTHGFRLYEQYF.

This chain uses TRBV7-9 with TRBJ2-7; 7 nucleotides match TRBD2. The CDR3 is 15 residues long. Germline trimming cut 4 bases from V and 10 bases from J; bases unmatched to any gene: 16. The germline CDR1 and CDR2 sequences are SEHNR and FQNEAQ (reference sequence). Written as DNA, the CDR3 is TGTGCCAGCAGCTCCGCCTTTGGGCGGGGGTCAGGACAGTACGTC. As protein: CASSSAFGRGSGQYV.

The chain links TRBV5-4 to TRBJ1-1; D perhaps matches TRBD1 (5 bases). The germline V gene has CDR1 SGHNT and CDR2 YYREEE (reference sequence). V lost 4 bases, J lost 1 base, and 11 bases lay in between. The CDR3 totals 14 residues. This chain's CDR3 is CASSVGRRNTEAFF. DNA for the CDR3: TGTGCCAGCAGCGTGGGACGGAGGAACACTGAAGCTTTCTTT.

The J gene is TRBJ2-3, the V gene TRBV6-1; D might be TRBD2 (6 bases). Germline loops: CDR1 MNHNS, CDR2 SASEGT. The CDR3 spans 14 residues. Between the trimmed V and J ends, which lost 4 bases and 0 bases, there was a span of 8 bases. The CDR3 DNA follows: TGTGCCAGCAGTGTTGGAGGGAGCACAGATACGCAGTATTTT. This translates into CASSVGGSTDTQYF.

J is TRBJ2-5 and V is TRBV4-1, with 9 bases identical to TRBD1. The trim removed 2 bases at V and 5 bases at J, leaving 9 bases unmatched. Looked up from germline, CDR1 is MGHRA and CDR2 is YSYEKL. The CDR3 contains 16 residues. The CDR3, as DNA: TGCGCCAGCAGCCAACCGGGACAGGGAAGGTTGGAGACCCAGTACTTC. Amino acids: CASSQPGQGRLETQYF.

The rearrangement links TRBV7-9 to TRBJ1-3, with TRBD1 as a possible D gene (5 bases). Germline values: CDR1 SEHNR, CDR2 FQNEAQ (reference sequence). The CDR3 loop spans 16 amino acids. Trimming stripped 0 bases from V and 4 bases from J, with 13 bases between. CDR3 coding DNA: TGTGCCAGCAGCTTAGCAGGGCAGGGAGGAGGAAACACCATATATTTT. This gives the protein CASSLAGQGGGNTIYF.

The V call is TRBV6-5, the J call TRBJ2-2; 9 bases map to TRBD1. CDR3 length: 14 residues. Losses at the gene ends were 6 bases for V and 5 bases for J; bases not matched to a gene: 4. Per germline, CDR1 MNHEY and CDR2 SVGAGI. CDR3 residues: CASRTGGNTGELFF. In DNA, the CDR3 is TGTGCCAGCAGGACAGGGGGTAATACCGGGGAGCTGTTTTTT.

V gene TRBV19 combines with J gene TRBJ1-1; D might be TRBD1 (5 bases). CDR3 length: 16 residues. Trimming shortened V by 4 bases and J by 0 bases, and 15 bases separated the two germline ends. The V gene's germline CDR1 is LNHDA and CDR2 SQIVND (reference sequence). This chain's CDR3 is CASSTLRGMMNTEAFF. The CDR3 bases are TGTGCCAGTAGTACCCTCCGGGGGATGATGAACACTGAAGCTTTCTTT.